These 9 T cell receptor beta chains were all obtained from the same sample, sequenced in a study of T cells in Graves' hyperthyroidism and ophthalmopathy. It was RNA transcripts that yielded the amplified TCR beta CDR3 regions. The HTBI set primed first-round TCR CDR3 RT-PCR. TCRdb independently ran MiXCR on the multiplex PCR reads; one entry per CDR3 protein. The sample has a few hundred thousand distinct CDR3 sequences, 14% seen once. Sequencing used blood. The receptors stem from a woman between 35 and 50 years old with Graves' hyperthyroidism.

There are many counts of this clonotype. The CDR3 DNA sequence: TGTGCCACTATGACTAGCGGATCCTACGAGCAGTACTTC. This codes for CATMTSGSYEQYF. The chain links TRBV27 to TRBJ2-7; 9 bases are a match to TRBD2. V dropped 10 bases and J dropped 1; count of bases not matched to a gene: 5. The CDR3 totals 13 residues. Per germline, CDR1 MNHEY and CDR2 SMNVEV (reference sequence).

The table lists this clonotype with many counts. The chain joins TRBV7-2 to TRBJ2-3; no definite D call. The V end lost 0 bases, the J end lost 4 bases, and 8 bases lay between the germline ends. The CDR3 sequence is 14 residues long. The germline CDR1 and CDR2 sequences are SGHTA and FQGNSA. The CDR3 DNA reads TGTGCCAGCAGCTTAGCGCACTCATCAGATACGCAGTATTTT. Translating it yields CASSLAHSSDTQYF.

This clonotype was counted only a few times. J is TRBJ2-3 and V is TRBV5-6; D is uncertain. Per the germline V gene, CDR1 is SGHDT and CDR2 is YYEEEE. There are 15 residues in the CDR3. The V end was cut by 0 bases, the J end by 0 bases, with 8 bases between. The CDR3 sequence is CASSLDPESTDTQYF. CDR3 sequence (DNA): TGTGCCAGCAGCTTGGACCCGGAAAGCACAGATACGCAGTATTTT.

The J gene is TRBJ2-4, the V gene TRBV25-1, with TRBD1 identical over 7 bases. CDR1 and CDR2 (germline): MGHDK, SYGVNS. CDR3 length: 15 residues. With 4 bases clipped from V and 4 bases from J, the junction kept 7 bases outside the gene matches. The CDR3 DNA follows: TGTGCCAGCAGTGCGCAGGGGGTAGGGAAAAACATTCAGTACTTC. This gives the protein CASSAQGVGKNIQYF.

The chain is built from TRBV24-1 and TRBJ1-2; D remains unclear. Trimming stripped 0 bases from V and 5 bases from J, with 6 bases between. Germline assignment: CDR1 KGHDR and CDR2 SFDVKD. The CDR3 length is 13 residues. CDR3 bases: TGTGCCACCAGTGATTTGGAAGGGTATGGCTACACCTTC. The encoded protein is CATSDLEGYGYTF.

This clonotype was picked up a small number of times. The chain uses TRBV30 and TRBJ1-2, with no clear D. The CDR3 has 11 residues. Germline CDR1 is GTSNPN and CDR2 is SVGIG (reference sequence). Between the trimmed V and J ends, which lost 6 bases and 8 bases, there was a span of 13 bases. The CDR3 loop reads CACPRAGGYTF. CDR3 bases: TGTGCCTGCCCGAGAGCGGGAGGCTACACCTTC.

This clonotype was found many times. CDR3 DNA sequence: TGCAGGGCCGGCGGGGGAACCTACAATGAGCAGTTCTTC. As protein: CRAGGGTYNEQFF. The chain joins TRBV20-1 to TRBJ2-1; TRBD2 matches 7 bases. This CDR3 has 13 amino acids. Germline values: CDR1 DFQATT, CDR2 SNEGSKA (reference sequence).

The V and J genes are TRBV6-4 and TRBJ2-1; TRBD1 might be the D (6 bases). The J call may be wrong; the DNA end is better matched by TRBJ2-7. Germline V gene data show CDR1 as MRHNA and CDR2 as SNTAGT. The CDR3 extends over 15 amino acids. Here the CDR3 DNA reads TGTGCCAGCAGTACCAGGAGAGGGGGTAACAATGAGCAGTACTTC. Translated, it gives CASSTRRGGNNEQYF.

This clonotype occurred a few times. The chain carries TRBV15 and TRBJ2-4; D not certain. The CDR3 runs to 18 residues. With 1 base removed from V and 3 bases from J, the gap between germline ends came to 19 bases. Germline assignment: CDR1 LNHNV and CDR2 YYDKDF (reference sequence). The CDR3: CATSRVLTQAKGKNIQYF. CDR3 in DNA: TGTGCCACCAGCAGAGTCCTGACCCAGGCAAAGGGCAAAAACATTCAGTACTTC.